This entry lists 3 T cell receptor beta chains sequenced from one sample in a study of T cell responses to AZD1222 COVID-19 vaccine (dated by TCRdb to about 2021). This sample's time point label indicates: baseline before first vaccination. The library was built by means of the immunoSEQ multiplex PCR assay. The clones in this table, taken by TCRdb from immuneACCESS, are in-frame only. Not every clone is retained; where verified, under half of the shortfall comes from an unresolved V gene, and the cause of the rest is unknown. The sample table contains over 85,000 clones; only one count was recorded for 81% of them. 3.5% to 5% of the sample comes from the top ten. The specimen comprised peripheral blood, sampled on day 0 of AZD1222 vaccination. Receptors originate from an adult in good health.

The chain is built from TRBV25-1 and TRBJ1-2, with D uncertain. Germline loops: CDR1 MGHDK, CDR2 SYGVNS. Trimming removed 7 bases from V and 8 bases from J, with 17 bases in between. The CDR3 covers 13 residues. Written as DNA, the CDR3 is TGTGCCAGCACCCCAGGACGGATCTCGGGCTACACCTTC. Amino acid sequence: CASTPGRISGYTF.

The J gene is TRBJ1-1, the V gene TRBV6-4, with TRBD1 as a possible D gene (5 bases). The CDR3 covers 16 residues. CDR1 and CDR2 from the germline V gene are MRHNA and SNTAGT. Trimming stripped 5 bases from V and 3 bases from J, with 19 bases between. The CDR3 loop is CASSPLAGGMDTEAFF. The CDR3 DNA reads TGTGCCAGCAGTCCCCTCGCCGGGGGGATGGACACTGAAGCTTTCTTT.

V and J are TRBV7-2 and TRBJ2-1, with D possibly matching TRBD1 (5 bases). Germline CDR1 reads SGHTA; CDR2 reads FQGNSA. The CDR3 runs to 16 residues. With 1 base removed from V and 3 bases from J, the gap between germline ends came to 13 bases. CDR3 loop: CASSLGSQVIYNEQFF. CDR3 nucleotide sequence: TGTGCCAGCAGCTTAGGGTCACAGGTGATCTACAATGAGCAGTTCTTC.